These 25 T cell receptor beta chains came from one sample sequenced in a study of beta chain features in type 1 diabetes. The investigators reverse transcribed all of the isolated RNA, so they sequenced expressed TCRB transcripts. Here immunoSEQ multiplex PCR was the method, and the copy in TCRdb shows in-frame clones only, minus some. The profile shows more than 85,000 clones, less than 40% of them singletons. The sequencing sample was made of stem cell memory CD4+ T cells from blood. The receptors come from a woman aged 18-29 years in good health.

The chain couples TRBV6-5 to TRBJ2-7; D might be TRBD1 (6 bases). V lost 2 bases and J lost 2, with 13 bases in between. Germline lookup yields CDR1 MNHEY and CDR2 SVGAGI. This CDR3 region has 15 residues. CDR3 nucleotides: TGTGCCAGCAGTTACCGGCCAGGGGAGCCCTACGAGCAGTACTTC. Its translation is CASSYRPGEPYEQYF.

The chain uses TRBV28 and TRBJ1-1; D may be TRBD1 (5 bases). CDR3 size: 16 residues. Trimming took off 5 bases at V and 6 bases at J, with 22 bases between the two ends. Germline assignment: CDR1 MDHEN and CDR2 SYDVKM. In DNA, the CDR3 is TGTGCCAGCAGTACCCAACAGGTCGAGGCTATCCCTGAAGCTTTCTTT. Translating gives CASSTQQVEAIPEAFF.

This clone was seen a few times. The V and J genes are TRBV14 and TRBJ2-7; possibly TRBD1 for D (5 bases). V was clipped by 4 bases and J by 5 bases, with 21 bases between them. The CDR3 length is 16 residues. The germline V gene has CDR1 SGHDN and CDR2 FVKESK. CDR3 in DNA: TGTGCCAGCAGCCTGCCGGCGGACCTGGGGCTCCACGAGCAGTACTTC. Translating gives CASSLPADLGLHEQYF.

The chain employs TRBV6-5 and TRBJ1-6, with TRBD1 identical over 12 bases. The V segment lost 7 bases and the J segment 7 bases; nucleotides outside the gene matches: 5. The germline gives CDR1 MNHEY, CDR2 SVGAGI. CDR3 size: 15 residues. DNA of the CDR3: TGTGCCAGCAATCGGGACAGGGGGCACAATTCACCCCTCCACTTT. Translation: CASNRDRGHNSPLHF.

The CDR3 loop is CAISGSGSRYEQYF. DNA for the CDR3: TGTGCCATCAGTGGTAGCGGCAGCAGGTACGAGCAGTACTTC. The chain links TRBV10-3 to TRBJ2-7; D possibly corresponds to TRBD2 (6 bases). V dropped 4 bases and J dropped 4 bases, with 14 bases sitting between them. CDR1 ENHRY and CDR2 SYGVKD come from the germline V gene. The CDR3 runs 14 residues.

The chain combines TRBV28 with TRBJ2-3; 11 positions match TRBD2. Trimming cost V 2 bases and J 2 bases; bases outside gene matches: 3. The CDR3 is 16 amino acids. Per germline, CDR1 MDHEN and CDR2 SYDVKM. Written as DNA, the CDR3 is TGTGCCAGCAGTTTACTAGCGGGAGGATTCACAGATACGCAGTATTTT. Translated, it gives CASSLLAGGFTDTQYF.

This clone was counted between two and nine times. This rearrangement joins TRBV5-1 to TRBJ2-1; perhaps TRBD1 as D (6 bases). The CDR3 spans 16 residues. V lost 1 base and J lost 6, with 17 bases in between. The germline V gene has CDR1 SGHRS and CDR2 YFSETQ. In nucleotides, the CDR3 is TGCGCCAGCAGCTTGCCTCCCAGGGGCTTGGGCAATGAGCAGTTCTTC. It encodes CASSLPPRGLGNEQFF.

This clone was observed a few times. This CDR3 is CASSLWGGQPQHF. The CDR3 DNA follows: TGCGCCAGCAGCTTGTGGGGAGGGCAGCCCCAGCATTTT. The chain recombines TRBV5-1 with TRBJ1-5; D not certain. This CDR3 has 13 residues. The V end was cut by 1 base, the J end by 7 bases, with 9 bases between. In germline, CDR1 is SGHRS, CDR2 YFSETQ.

The rearrangement joins TRBV5-4 to TRBJ2-4; D gene ambiguous. Trimming stripped 7 bases from V and 0 bases from J, with 17 bases between. CDR3 length: 16 residues. CDR1 is SGHNT and CDR2 is YYREEE in the germline V gene (reference sequence). CDR3 amino acids: CASGSKDSLAKNIQYF. Here the CDR3 DNA reads TGTGCCAGCGGGTCTAAAGACTCACTAGCCAAAAACATTCAGTACTTC.

This clone has just a few counts. Here the CDR3 DNA reads TGTGCCAGCAGTTACTCGAGCTTTCCATTCTCCTACGAGCAGTACTTC. It encodes CASSYSSFPFSYEQYF. This chain connects TRBV6-5 to TRBJ2-7; the D is unclear. Trimming took off 0 bases at V and 0 bases at J, with 12 bases between the two ends. The CDR3 length is 16 residues. CDR1 and CDR2 (germline): MNHEY, SVGAGI.

This clone showed up just a few times. The chain combines TRBV7-9 with TRBJ1-5; 8 bases map to TRBD1. This CDR3 contains 15 residues. V lost 5 bases, J lost 0 bases, and 3 bases stayed unmatched. The germline CDR1 and CDR2 sequences are SEHNR and FQNEAQ (reference sequence). Here the CDR3 reads CASSPGTGSNQPQHF. The CDR3 nucleotides are TGTGCCAGCAGCCCGGGGACAGGTAGCAATCAGCCCCAGCATTTT.

The chain uses TRBV6-6 and TRBJ1-2; no definite D call. Per germline, CDR1 MNHNY and CDR2 SVGAGI (reference sequence). There are 13 residues in the CDR3. V lost 2 bases and J lost 3, with 7 bases in between. The CDR3 DNA follows: TGTGCCAGCAGTTACGAGAGTTACTATGGCTACACCTTC. Its translation: CASSYESYYGYTF.

This clone has a handful of counts. The rearrangement joins TRBV29-1 to TRBJ1-4; D may be TRBD1 (6 bases). CDR1 and CDR2 (germline): SQVTM, ANQGSEA. V gave up 1 base and J gave up 7 bases, with 13 bases separating them. The CDR3 consists of 14 residues. The CDR3 sequence: CSVEVRGAGEKLFF. The CDR3 DNA reads as TGCAGCGTTGAAGTTCGGGGGGCTGGTGAAAAACTGTTTTTT.

This clone occurred a few times. This rearrangement joins TRBV14 to TRBJ1-3, with 7 bases identical to TRBD1. J gave up 6 bases and V 5 bases, and 13 bases lay outside the gene matches. The germline gives CDR1 SGHDN, CDR2 FVKESK. This CDR3 comprises 16 residues. CDR3 DNA sequence: TGTGCCAGCAGCGCCCCGCAGAGACAGGGACCAAACACCATATATTTT. This translates into CASSAPQRQGPNTIYF.

Only one count was recorded for this clone. V gene TRBV5-1 combines with J gene TRBJ2-7; D is unclear. CDR3 length: 15 amino acids. Germline V gene sequence: CDR1 SGHRS, CDR2 YFSETQ. The V gene lost 0 bases and the J gene lost 0 bases, with 10 bases spanning the gap. Written as DNA, the CDR3 is TGCGCCAGCAGCTTGGGTCACCACAGCTCCTACGAGCAGTACTTC. This codes for CASSLGHHSSYEQYF.

In this sample, this clone turned up a few times. V gene TRBV7-3 combines with J gene TRBJ2-2, with 10 bases aligning to TRBD1. The CDR3 is 16 amino acids. The V gene end was trimmed by 5 bases and the J gene end by 5 bases; junction bases not matched to a gene: 8. Germline CDR1 is SGHTA and CDR2 is FQGTGA. The CDR3 DNA reads as TGTGCCAGCAGCCTTCTCTCGGGACAGGGGACCGGGGAGCTGTTTTTT. The encoded protein is CASSLLSGQGTGELFF.

The rearrangement joins TRBV30 to TRBJ2-2, with TRBD2 identical over 12 bases. The CDR3 runs 16 residues. V was pared by 2 bases and J by 7 bases, with 8 bases of the junction left unmatched. Germline V CDR1 and CDR2: GTSNPN, SVGIG (reference sequence). The CDR3 here is CAWSPQLAGGIGELFF. The CDR3 region has the DNA TGTGCCTGGAGTCCCCAACTAGCGGGAGGAATCGGGGAGCTGTTTTTT.

CDR3 bases: TGTGCCAGCAGCCCCCGGGGAGCCTACGAGCAGTACTTC. This translates into CASSPRGAYEQYF. V is TRBV7-6 and J is TRBJ2-7; D may be TRBD2 (5 bases). Germline-derived CDR1 and CDR2 are SGHVS and FNYEAQ. Trimming removed 5 bases from V and 2 bases from J, with 10 bases in between. The length of the CDR3 is 13 residues.

This clone turned up a few times. This chain uses TRBV29-1 with TRBJ2-2; TRBD2 aligns across 14 bases. Unmatched junction bases numbered 4, after V lost 7 bases and J lost 6 bases. Germline V gene sequence: CDR1 SQVTM, CDR2 ANQGSEA. The CDR3 spans 14 residues. CDR3 sequence (DNA): TGCAGCGCTGGGACTAGCGGGAGATCCGGGGAGCTGTTTTTT. This encodes CSAGTSGRSGELFF.

This chain uses TRBV28 with TRBJ1-5, with D possibly matching TRBD1 (6 bases). Trimming stripped 6 bases from V and 3 bases from J, with 15 bases between. CDR1 and CDR2 (germline): MDHEN, SYDVKM. CDR3 length: 15 amino acids. Here the CDR3 DNA reads TGTGCCAGCAGGCCGACAGGAAGAATCAATCAGCCCCAGCATTTT. Translated, it gives CASRPTGRINQPQHF. The full variable domain, rest sourced from reference TRBV28 and TRBJ1-5, is DVKVTQSSRYLVKRTGEKVFLECVQDMDHENMFWYRQDPGLGLRLIYFSYDVKMKEKGDIPEGYSVSREKKERFSLILESASTNQTSMYLCASRPTGRINQPQHFGDGTRLSIL.

V gene TRBV7-9 combines with J gene TRBJ2-5; maybe TRBD2 (5 bases). This CDR3 is built from 19 residues. V gave up 5 bases and J gave up 5 bases, with 30 bases separating them. In germline, CDR1 is SEHNR, CDR2 FQNEAQ (reference sequence). The CDR3 loop is CASSKRTLQSPNFRETQYF. Written as DNA, the CDR3 is TGTGCCAGCAGCAAACGGACTTTACAATCCCCGAACTTCCGGGAGACCCAGTACTTC.

The CDR3 reads CASSLFRLAGSTDTQYF. The CDR3, as DNA: TGTGCCAGCAGCTTATTCAGACTAGCGGGGAGCACAGATACGCAGTATTTT. The chain uses TRBV11-2 and TRBJ2-3; TRBD2 matches at 11 bases. The germline V gene encodes CDR1 SGHAT and CDR2 FQNNGV. This CDR3 contains 17 residues. Trimming took 2 bases from V and 0 from J; bases not matched to a gene: 4.

The chain couples TRBV2 to TRBJ1-5; 9 nucleotides line up with TRBD1. This CDR3 spans 15 amino acids. Unmatched junction bases numbered 8, after V lost 5 bases and J lost 6 bases. Germline CDR1 SNHLY, CDR2 FYNNEI. The CDR3 DNA is TGTGCCAGCAGTCCGTTAGACAGGGGGGTTCAGCCCCAGCATTTT. It encodes CASSPLDRGVQPQHF.

This clone showed up just a few times. The chain is built from TRBV2 and TRBJ1-1; 9 positions match TRBD1. Germline V gene lookup returns CDR1 SNHLY and CDR2 FYNNEI. The CDR3 is 15 residues long. J was trimmed by 4 bases and V by 1 base; bases with no gene match: 4. The CDR3 region has the DNA TGTGCCAGCAGTGAAGGACAGGGGGGAGTCACTGAAGCTTTCTTT. As protein: CASSEGQGGVTEAFF.

V is TRBV18 and J is TRBJ2-6; no definite D call. Germline CDR1 and CDR2: KGHSH and LQKENI. The CDR3 is 15 residues long. V was cut by 5 bases and J by 0 bases, with 8 bases left in between. CDR3: CASSADNSGANVLTF. For the CDR3, the DNA is TGTGCCAGCTCAGCCGACAACTCTGGGGCCAACGTCCTGACTTTC.